Listed below are T cell receptor beta chains from one sample, sequenced in a study of blood T cell repertoires in COVID-19. Using immunoSEQ multiplex PCR, the repertoire was profiled, and TCRdb retains in-frame clones only, with some absent. Of 450,000 or so clones in the sample, roughly nine tenths were seen once. Sequenced input: peripheral blood. The source of these receptors is a man between 18 and 35 years old with COVID-19, enrolled during active disease. CDR3s include the opening cysteine and the closing phenylalanine or tryptophan. The D gene is left open where the match is weak.

V	length	D	J	CDR3	DNA
TRBV15	14	.	TRBJ2-2	CATSRQGNTGELFF	TGTGCCACCAGCAGGCAGGGGAACACCGGGGAGCTGTTTTTT
TRBV10-3	13	.	TRBJ1-2	CAISDGANYGYTF	TGTGCCATCAGTGACGGGGCTAACTATGGCTACACCTTC
TRBV10-3	13	.	TRBJ2-7	CAAAGQGGYEQYF	TGTGCCGCCGCCGGGCAGGGAGGATACGAGCAGTACTTC
TRBV29-1	14	.	TRBJ2-7	CSVERYTGRYEQYF	TGCAGCGTTGAAAGGTACACAGGGCGCTACGAGCAGTACTTC
TRBV5-6	13	.	TRBJ1-4	CASSGRTDEKLFF	TGTGCCAGCAGCGGTAGGACAGATGAAAAACTGTTTTTT
TRBV28	14	TRBD1	TRBJ1-6	CASRTPGGNSPLHF	TGTGCCAGCAGGACCCCAGGGGGTAATTCACCCCTCCACTTT
TRBV11-2	15	.	TRBJ2-3	CASSFSGLRTDTQYF	TGTGCCAGCAGCTTTTCCGGACTCCGCACAGATACGCAGTATTTT
TRBV9	15	TRBD1	TRBJ2-7	CASSKGDRGSGEQYF	TGTGCCAGCAGCAAAGGGGACAGGGGGTCGGGAGAGCAGTACTTC
TRBV2	16	TRBD1	TRBJ2-5	CASSEATGTAQETQYF	TGTGCCAGCAGTGAAGCGACGGGGACAGCACAAGAGACCCAGTACTTC
TRBV5-4	15	.	TRBJ1-3	CASSRPGAPGNTIYF	TGTGCCAGCAGCCGACCGGGTGCACCTGGAAACACCATATATTTT